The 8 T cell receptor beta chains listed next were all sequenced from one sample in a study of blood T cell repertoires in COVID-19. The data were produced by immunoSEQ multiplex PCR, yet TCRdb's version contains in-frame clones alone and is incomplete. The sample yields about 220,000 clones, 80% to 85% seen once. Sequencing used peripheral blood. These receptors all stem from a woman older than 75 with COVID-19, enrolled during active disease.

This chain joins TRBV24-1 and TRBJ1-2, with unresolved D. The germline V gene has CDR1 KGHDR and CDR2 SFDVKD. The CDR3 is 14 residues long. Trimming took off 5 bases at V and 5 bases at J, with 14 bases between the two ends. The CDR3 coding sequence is TGTGCCACCAGTGGGCTTACCGGGAGGTATGGCTACACCTTC. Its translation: CATSGLTGRYGYTF.

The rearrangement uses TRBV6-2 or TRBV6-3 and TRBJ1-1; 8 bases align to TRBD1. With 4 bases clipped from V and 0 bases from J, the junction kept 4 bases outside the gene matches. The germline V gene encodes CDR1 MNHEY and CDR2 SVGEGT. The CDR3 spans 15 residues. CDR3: CASSSTGAMNTEAFF. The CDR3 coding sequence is TGTGCCAGCAGTTCGACAGGGGCTATGAACACTGAAGCTTTCTTT.

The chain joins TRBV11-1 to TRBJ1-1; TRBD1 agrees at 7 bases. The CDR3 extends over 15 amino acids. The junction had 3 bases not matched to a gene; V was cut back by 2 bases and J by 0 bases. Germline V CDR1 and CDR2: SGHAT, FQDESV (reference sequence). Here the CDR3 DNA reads TGTGCCAGCAGCTTAAGGGACAGCTTGAACACTGAAGCTTTCTTT. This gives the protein CASSLRDSLNTEAFF.

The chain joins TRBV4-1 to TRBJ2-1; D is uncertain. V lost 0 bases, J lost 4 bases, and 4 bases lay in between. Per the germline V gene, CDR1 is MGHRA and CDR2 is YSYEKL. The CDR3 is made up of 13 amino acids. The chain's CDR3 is CASSQELYNEQFF. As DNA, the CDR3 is TGCGCCAGCAGCCAAGAACTTTACAATGAGCAGTTCTTC.

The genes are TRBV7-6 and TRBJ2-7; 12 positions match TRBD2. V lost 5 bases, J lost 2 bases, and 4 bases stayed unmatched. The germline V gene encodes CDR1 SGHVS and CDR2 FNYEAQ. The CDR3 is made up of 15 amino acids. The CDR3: CASSPTSGGTYEQYF. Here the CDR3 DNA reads TGTGCCAGCAGCCCCACTAGCGGGGGGACCTACGAGCAGTACTTC.

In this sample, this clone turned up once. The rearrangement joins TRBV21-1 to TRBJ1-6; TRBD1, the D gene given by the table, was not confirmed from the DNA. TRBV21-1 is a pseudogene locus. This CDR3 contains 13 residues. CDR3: CASRDRASSPLHF. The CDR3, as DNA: TGTGCCAGCAGAGACAGGGCGAGTTCACCCCTCCACTTT.

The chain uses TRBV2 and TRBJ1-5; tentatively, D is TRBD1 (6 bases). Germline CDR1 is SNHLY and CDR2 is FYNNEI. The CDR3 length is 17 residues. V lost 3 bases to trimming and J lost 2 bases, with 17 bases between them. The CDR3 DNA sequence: TGTGCCAGCAGTGACCAACGGGGCAGGGGCGGCAATCAGCCCCAGCATTTT. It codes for CASSDQRGRGGNQPQHF. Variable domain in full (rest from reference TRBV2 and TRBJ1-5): EPEVTQTPSHQVTQMGQEVILRCVPISNHLYFYWYRQILGQKVEFLVSFYNNEISEKSEIFDDQFSVERPDGSNFTLKIRSTKLEDSAMYFCASSDQRGRGGNQPQHFGDGTRLSIL.

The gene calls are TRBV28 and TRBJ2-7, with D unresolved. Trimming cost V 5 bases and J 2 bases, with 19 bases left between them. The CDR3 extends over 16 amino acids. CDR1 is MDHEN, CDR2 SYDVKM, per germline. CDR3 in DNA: TGTGCCAGCAGTGCCCCGAGGCAGAAATTTACCTACGAGCAGTACTTC. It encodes CASSAPRQKFTYEQYF.